This note documents a single TCR beta chain sequence. The source of the sample is a study of blood T cell repertoires in COVID-19. Background on the study: The United States, Italy and Spain supplied acute and convalescent COVID-19 samples. T cells, B-cell-depleted T cells, or PBMCs supplied cDNA or gDNA.

The CDR3 loop spans 15 amino acids. The ends lost 6 bases at V and 5 bases at J; junction bases unmatched: 9. Germline CDR1 is LNHDA and CDR2 is SQIVND (reference sequence). As originally analysed: Scientists estimated how many nucleated cells there were by amplifying reference gene primers. This table comes from immunoSEQ multiplex PCR, and its TCRdb copy is limited to in-frame clones, with some not included. The V and J calls and clone size were taken over from that table, and D and trimming were inferred from the DNA. This table has about 310,000 clones, around 86% appearing once. The V call is TRBV19, the J call TRBJ2-1; 8 bases map to TRBD1. This TCR came from a man aged 45-65 years with active or convalescent COVID-19. The sequencing input was peripheral blood. The DNA for the CDR3 is TGTGCCAGTAGCCTAACAGGGGGGTTCGACAATGAGCAGTTCTTC. This encodes CASSLTGGFDNEQFF.